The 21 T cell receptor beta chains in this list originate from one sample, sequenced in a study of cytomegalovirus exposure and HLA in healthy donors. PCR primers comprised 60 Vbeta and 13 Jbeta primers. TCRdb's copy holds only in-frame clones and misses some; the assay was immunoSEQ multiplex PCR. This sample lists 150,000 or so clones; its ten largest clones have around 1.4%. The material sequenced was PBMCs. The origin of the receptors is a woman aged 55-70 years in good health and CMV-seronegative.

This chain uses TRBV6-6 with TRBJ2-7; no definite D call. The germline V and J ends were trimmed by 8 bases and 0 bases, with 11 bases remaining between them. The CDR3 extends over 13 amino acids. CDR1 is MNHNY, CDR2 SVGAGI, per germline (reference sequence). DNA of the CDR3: TGTGCCAGCTCGGCCAGGCCCTCCTACGAGCAGTACTTC. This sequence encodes CASSARPSYEQYF.

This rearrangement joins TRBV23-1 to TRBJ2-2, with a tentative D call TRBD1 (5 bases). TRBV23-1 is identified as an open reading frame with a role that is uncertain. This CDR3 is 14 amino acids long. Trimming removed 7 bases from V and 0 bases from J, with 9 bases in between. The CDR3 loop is CASKKGTNTGELFF. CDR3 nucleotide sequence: TGCGCCAGCAAAAAGGGGACGAACACCGGGGAGCTGTTTTTT.

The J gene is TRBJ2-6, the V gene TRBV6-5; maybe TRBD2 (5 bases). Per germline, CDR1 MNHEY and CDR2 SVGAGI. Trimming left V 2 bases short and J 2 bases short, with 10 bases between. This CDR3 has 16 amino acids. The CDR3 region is CASSYRGTAGANVLTF. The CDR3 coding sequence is TGTGCCAGCAGTTACCGGGGAACAGCTGGGGCCAACGTCCTGACTTTC.

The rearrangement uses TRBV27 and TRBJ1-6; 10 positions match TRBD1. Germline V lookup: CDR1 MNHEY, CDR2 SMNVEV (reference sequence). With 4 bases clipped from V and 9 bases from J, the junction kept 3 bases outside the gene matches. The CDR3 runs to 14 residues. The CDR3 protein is CASSSDRGTSPLHF. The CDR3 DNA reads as TGTGCCAGCAGTTCGGACAGGGGGACTTCACCCCTCCACTTT.

The CDR3 sequence: CASSRGQGANTDTQYF. Written as DNA, the CDR3 is TGTGCCAGCAGCAGAGGACAGGGGGCAAACACAGATACGCAGTATTTT. The chain carries TRBV7-3 and TRBJ2-3, with 11 bases lining up with TRBD1. Trimming cost V 5 bases and J 2 bases; bases outside gene matches: 6. The CDR3 runs 16 residues. Germline values: CDR1 SGHTA, CDR2 FQGTGA.

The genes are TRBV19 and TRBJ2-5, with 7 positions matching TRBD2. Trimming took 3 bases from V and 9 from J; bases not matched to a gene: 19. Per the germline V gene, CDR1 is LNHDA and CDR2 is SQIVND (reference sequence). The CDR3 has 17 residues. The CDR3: CASSMGGGAGLVGAQYF. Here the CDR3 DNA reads TGTGCCAGTAGTATGGGGGGAGGGGCTGGACTGGTTGGGGCCCAGTACTTC.

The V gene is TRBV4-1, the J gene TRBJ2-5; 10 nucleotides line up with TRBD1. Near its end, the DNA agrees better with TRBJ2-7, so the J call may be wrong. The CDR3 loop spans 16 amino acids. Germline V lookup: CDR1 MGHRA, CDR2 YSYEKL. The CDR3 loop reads CASSQYGTGANYEQYF. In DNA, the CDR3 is TGCGCCAGCAGCCAATACGGGACAGGGGCTAACTACGAGCAGTACTTC.

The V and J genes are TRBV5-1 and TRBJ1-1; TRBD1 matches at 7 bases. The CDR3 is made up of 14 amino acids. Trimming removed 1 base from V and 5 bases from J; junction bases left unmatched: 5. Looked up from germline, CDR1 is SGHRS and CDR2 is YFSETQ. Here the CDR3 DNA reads TGCGCCAGCAGCTTGACAGGGGTTGGGACTGAAGCTTTCTTT. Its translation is CASSLTGVGTEAFF.

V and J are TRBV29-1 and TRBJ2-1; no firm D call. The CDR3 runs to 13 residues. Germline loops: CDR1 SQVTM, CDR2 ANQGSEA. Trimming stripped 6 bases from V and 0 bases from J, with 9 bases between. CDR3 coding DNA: TGCAGCGTACTACACCGCTCCTACAATGAGCAGTTCTTC. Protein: CSVLHRSYNEQFF.

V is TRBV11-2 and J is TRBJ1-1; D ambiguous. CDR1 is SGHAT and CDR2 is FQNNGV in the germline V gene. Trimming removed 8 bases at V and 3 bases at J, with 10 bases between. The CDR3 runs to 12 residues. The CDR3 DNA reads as TGTGCCAGCCGAGCTTATTACACTGAAGCTTTCTTT. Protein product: CASRAYYTEAFF. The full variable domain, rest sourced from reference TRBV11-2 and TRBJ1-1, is EAGVAQSPRYKIIEKRQSVAFWCNPISGHATLYWYQQILGQGPKLLIQFQNNGVVDDSQLPKDRFSAERLKGVDSTLKIQPAKLEDSAVYLCASRAYYTEAFFGQGTRLTVV.

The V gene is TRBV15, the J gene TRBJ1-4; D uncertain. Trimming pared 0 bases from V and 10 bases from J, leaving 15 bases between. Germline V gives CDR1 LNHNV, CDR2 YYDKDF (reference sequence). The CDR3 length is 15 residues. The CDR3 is CATSRDRAMNGKLFF. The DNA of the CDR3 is TGTGCCACCAGCAGAGATCGCGCCATGAACGGAAAACTGTTTTTT.

The CDR3 is CASSLDSGNNEQFF. DNA for the CDR3: TGCGCCAGCAGCTTGGATTCCGGGAACAATGAGCAGTTCTTC. The chain couples TRBV5-1 to TRBJ2-1; TRBD2 is a possible D gene (5 bases). There are 14 residues in the CDR3. Germline-derived CDR1 and CDR2 are SGHRS and YFSETQ. V dropped 0 bases and J dropped 5 bases, with 9 bases sitting between them.

The CDR3 is CASSPGQVSYEQYF. The CDR3 bases are TGTGCCAGTAGTCCCGGACAGGTCTCCTACGAGCAGTACTTC. This chain joins TRBV19 and TRBJ2-7, with 7 positions matching TRBD1. This CDR3 has 14 amino acids. V shed 5 bases and J 0 bases; nucleotides not matched to a gene: 4. Germline V gene data show CDR1 as LNHDA and CDR2 as SQIVND (reference sequence).

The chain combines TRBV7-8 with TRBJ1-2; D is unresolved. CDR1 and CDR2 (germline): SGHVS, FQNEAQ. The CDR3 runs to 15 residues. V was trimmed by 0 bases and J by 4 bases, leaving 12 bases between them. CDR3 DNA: TGTGCCAGCAGCTTAGCGAGGGTGGGAGGCTATGGCTACACCTTC. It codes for CASSLARVGGYGYTF.

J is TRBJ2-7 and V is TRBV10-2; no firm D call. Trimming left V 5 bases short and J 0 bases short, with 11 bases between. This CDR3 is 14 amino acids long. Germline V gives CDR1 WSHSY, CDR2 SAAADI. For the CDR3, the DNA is TGCGCCAGCAGTCCTCACACCAGCTCCTACGAGCAGTACTTC. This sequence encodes CASSPHTSSYEQYF.

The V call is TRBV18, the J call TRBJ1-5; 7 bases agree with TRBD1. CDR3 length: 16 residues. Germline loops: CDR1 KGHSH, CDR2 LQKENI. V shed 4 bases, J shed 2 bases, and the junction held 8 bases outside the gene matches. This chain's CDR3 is CASSREEGGRNQPQHF. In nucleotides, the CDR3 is TGTGCCAGCTCACGTGAAGAAGGGGGCCGCAATCAGCCCCAGCATTTT. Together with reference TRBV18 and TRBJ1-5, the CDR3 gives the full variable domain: NAGVMQNPRHLVRRRGQEARLRCSPMKGHSHVYWYRQLPEEGLKFMVYLQKENIIDESGMPKERFSAEFPKEGPSILRIQQVVRGDSAAYFCASSREEGGRNQPQHFGDGTRLSIL.

The CDR3 nucleotides are TGCGCCAGCAGCTTCGACAGGGGGTCCTCGGTGGCTTTCTTT. Translated, it gives CASSFDRGSSVAFF. V is TRBV5-1 and J is TRBJ1-1, with TRBD1 identical over 9 bases. Germline V gene data show CDR1 as SGHRS and CDR2 as YFSETQ. The CDR3 runs 14 residues. Unmatched junction bases numbered 10, after V lost 2 bases and J lost 11 bases.

The chain's CDR3 is CASSIDPAERDTQYF. The CDR3 region has the DNA TGTGCCAGTAGTATAGACCCCGCTGAGCGGGATACGCAGTATTTT. The chain couples TRBV19 to TRBJ2-3; D may be TRBD2 (5 bases). From germline, CDR1 is LNHDA and CDR2 SQIVND (reference sequence). The CDR3 has 15 residues. Trimming took off 0 bases at V and 6 bases at J, with 13 bases between the two ends.

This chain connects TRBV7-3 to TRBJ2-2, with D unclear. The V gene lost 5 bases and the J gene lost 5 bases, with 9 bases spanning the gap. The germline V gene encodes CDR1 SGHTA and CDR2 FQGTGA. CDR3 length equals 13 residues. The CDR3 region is CASSPQATGELFF. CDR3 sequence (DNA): TGTGCCAGCAGCCCTCAGGCTACCGGGGAGCTGTTTTTT.

In nucleotides, the CDR3 is TGTGCCATCAGTGAGACAGGGGCTGGGGCCAACGTCCTGACTTTC. Translating it yields CAISETGAGANVLTF. The chain is built from TRBV10-3 and TRBJ2-6; TRBD1 aligns across 7 bases. Germline CDR1 ENHRY, CDR2 SYGVKD. CDR3 length equals 15 residues. V lost 2 bases to trimming and J lost 2 bases; unmatched junction nucleotides: 0.

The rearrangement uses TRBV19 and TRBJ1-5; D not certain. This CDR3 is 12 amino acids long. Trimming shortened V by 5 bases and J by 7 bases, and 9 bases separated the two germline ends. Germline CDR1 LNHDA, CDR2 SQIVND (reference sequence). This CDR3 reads CASSPRGQPQHF. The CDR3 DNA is TGTGCCAGTAGTCCGCGGGGACAGCCCCAGCATTTT.